This passage covers 29 T cell receptor beta chains from one sample sequenced in a study of blood T cell repertoires in COVID-19. Using immunoSEQ multiplex PCR, the repertoire was profiled, and TCRdb retains in-frame clones only, with some absent. Among roughly 120,000 clones, 70% to 90% were seen once, and the ten largest hold over 6.5%. The sequencing input was peripheral blood. Receptors were obtained from a woman aged 65 to 85 who had recovered from COVID-19.

This clone appeared a few times. The rearrangement uses TRBV7-2 and TRBJ2-7; TRBD2 matches 8 bases. V was pared by 1 base and J by 2 bases, with 7 bases of the junction left unmatched. Germline CDR1 reads SGHTA; CDR2 reads FQGNSA. The CDR3 covers 16 residues. CDR3 in amino acids: CASSLVASGPAYEQYF. The CDR3 bases are TGTGCCAGCAGCTTAGTTGCTAGCGGGCCAGCCTACGAGCAGTACTTC.

This clone is a singleton in its sample. CDR3 sequence (DNA): TGTGCCAGCAGTTACCCCGGACTATACGAGCAGTACTTC. Protein sequence: CASSYPGLYEQYF. The chain employs TRBV6-6 and TRBJ2-7; D might be TRBD2 (6 bases). The germline V and J ends were trimmed by 2 bases and 4 bases, with 9 bases remaining between them. This CDR3 is 13 amino acids long. In germline, CDR1 is MNHNY, CDR2 SVGAGI (reference sequence).

This clone was seen only once. The rearrangement links TRBV5-1 to TRBJ2-7, with TRBD1 identical over 9 bases. After removal of 4 bases from V and 5 bases from J, the junction contained 4 bases not matched to a gene. Germline V lookup: CDR1 SGHRS, CDR2 YFSETQ. This CDR3 is 13 amino acids long. The CDR3 nucleotides are TGCGCCAGCAGCGTGGACAGGGGCCACGAGCAGTACTTC. It encodes CASSVDRGHEQYF.

The genes are TRBV9 and TRBJ2-5; weak D call: TRBD2 (5 bases). CDR3 length: 15 amino acids. Trimming cost V 0 bases and J 3 bases, with 12 bases left between them. The germline gives CDR1 SGDLS, CDR2 YYNGEE. CDR3 nucleotides: TGTGCCAGCAGCGTAGGGGCAGCGGCCGAAGAGACCCAGTACTTC. Its protein is CASSVGAAAEETQYF.

This chain uses TRBV7-2 with TRBJ1-2, with TRBD1 as a possible D gene (5 bases). The CDR3 totals 14 residues. Germline values: CDR1 SGHTA, CDR2 FQGNSA. V was cut by 3 bases and J by 6 bases, with 14 bases left in between. The CDR3 reads CASSFAQGSDGYTF. In DNA form, the CDR3 reads TGTGCCAGCAGCTTCGCCCAGGGTAGTGATGGCTACACCTTC.

This rearrangement joins TRBV7-6 to TRBJ2-7; D is perhaps TRBD1 (5 bases). Germline V lookup: CDR1 SGHVS, CDR2 FNYEAQ. The V end was cut by 2 bases, the J end by 7 bases, with 6 bases between. The CDR3 is 11 residues long. The CDR3 sequence is CASSLKGEQYF. Written as DNA, the CDR3 is TGTGCCAGCAGCTTAAAGGGGGAGCAGTACTTC.

The V gene is TRBV24-1, the J gene TRBJ2-5; 8 bases are shared with TRBD1. This CDR3 comprises 16 residues. The trim removed 0 bases at V and 4 bases at J, leaving 6 bases unmatched. Per germline, CDR1 KGHDR and CDR2 SFDVKD. In DNA, the CDR3 is TGTGCCACCAGTGATTTGCGACAGGGGATGCGAGAGACCCAGTACTTC. It translates to CATSDLRQGMRETQYF.

The chain has TRBV3-1 (or the pseudogene TRBV3-2) and TRBJ2-2, with a possible D match to TRBD1 (5 bases). This CDR3 is built from 17 residues. Germline V gene lookup returns CDR1 LGHDT and CDR2 YNNKEL (reference sequence). The V end was cut by 2 bases, the J end by 13 bases, with 26 bases between. The CDR3 protein is CASSQNTRARVPPRLFF. The DNA for the CDR3 is TGTGCCAGCAGCCAAAACACTCGTGCCAGGGTCCCCCCGCGGCTGTTTTTT.

The J gene is TRBJ2-7, the V gene TRBV29-1; possibly TRBD2 for D (6 bases). The CDR3 is 13 amino acids. The V end was cut by 4 bases, the J end by 8 bases, with 18 bases between. The germline CDR1 and CDR2 sequences are SQVTM and ANQGSEA. The CDR3 nucleotides are TGCAGCGTTGGTGTAGGCGGGGAGGCCAAGCAGTACTTC. Its protein product is CSVGVGGEAKQYF.

The genes are TRBV7-2 and TRBJ1-4; D gene unclear. This CDR3 comprises 14 residues. Germline values: CDR1 SGHTA, CDR2 FQGNSA. V lost 5 bases to trimming and J lost 10 bases, with 17 bases between them. The CDR3 loop is CASSPPEGRGKLFF. CDR3 DNA: TGTGCCAGCAGCCCCCCAGAGGGTCGGGGAAAACTGTTTTTT.

The chain recombines TRBV27 with TRBJ2-3, with D perhaps TRBD1 (5 bases). The length of the CDR3 is 14 residues. Germline CDR1 and CDR2: MNHEY and SMNVEV (reference sequence). Trimming shortened V by 5 bases and J by 1 base, and 10 bases separated the two germline ends. CDR3: CASSIRQRTDTQYF. The CDR3 nucleotides read TGTGCCAGCAGTATTAGACAGCGCACAGATACGCAGTATTTT.

The genes are TRBV27 and TRBJ1-1; the match to TRBD1 covers 8 bases. Germline assignment: CDR1 MNHEY and CDR2 SMNVEV (reference sequence). The CDR3 is 15 residues long. The ends lost 0 bases at V and 4 bases at J; junction bases unmatched: 4. CDR3: CASSLSTGAGTEAFF. The CDR3 DNA reads TGTGCCAGCAGTTTATCGACAGGGGCTGGCACTGAAGCTTTCTTT.

The V gene is TRBV29-1, the J gene TRBJ2-5; 7 bases match TRBD2. The CDR3 has 11 residues. Per germline, CDR1 SQVTM and CDR2 ANQGSEA. With V trimmed by 7 bases and J by 7 bases, 6 bases remained unmatched. The CDR3 loop reads CSATSVGTQYF. The CDR3 nucleotides read TGCAGCGCCACTAGCGTGGGGACCCAGTACTTC.

The rearrangement uses TRBV20-1 and TRBJ1-6; no firm D call. The CDR3 is 10 amino acids. Germline assignment: CDR1 DFQATT and CDR2 SNEGSKA (reference sequence). V lost 7 bases and J lost 10, with 8 bases in between. The CDR3 protein is CSGGASPLHF. The CDR3 region has the DNA TGCAGTGGAGGTGCATCACCCCTCCACTTT.

This chain uses TRBV5-1 with TRBJ1-4; the match to TRBD1 covers 8 bases. Germline loops: CDR1 SGHRS, CDR2 YFSETQ. J was trimmed by 6 bases and V by 1 base; bases with no gene match: 5. The CDR3 sequence is 15 residues long. The CDR3 nucleotides are TGCGCCAGCAGCTTGTTGGCAGGGGGCGATGAAAAACTGTTTTTT. As protein: CASSLLAGGDEKLFF.

J is TRBJ1-2 and V is TRBV6-6; D is undetermined. The germline V gene encodes CDR1 MNHNY and CDR2 SVGAGI (reference sequence). V was pared by 2 bases and J by 6 bases, with 19 bases between. CDR3 length: 16 residues. The CDR3 DNA follows: TGTGCCAGCAGTTACAGTAGGATCGCCGGGGATCATGGCTACACCTTC. Translation gives CASSYSRIAGDHGYTF.

A single count supports this clone. The V and J genes are TRBV5-1 and TRBJ2-3; 9 bases fit TRBD2. CDR1 SGHRS and CDR2 YFSETQ come from the germline V gene. This CDR3 region has 14 residues. With 5 bases clipped from V and 6 bases from J, the junction kept 7 bases outside the gene matches. CDR3 coding DNA: TGCGCCAGCAGGACCGGGACTAGCAGCGATACGCAGTATTTT. The encoded protein is CASRTGTSSDTQYF.

This clone was observed a single time. The same CDR3 is also encoded by other DNA sequences in this sample. The gene calls are TRBV7-2 and TRBJ1-2; no definite D call. The CDR3 length is 13 residues. V was cut by 1 base and J by 2 bases, with 5 bases left in between. In germline, CDR1 is SGHTA, CDR2 FQGNSA. The chain's CDR3 is CASSLDTNYGYTF. In DNA, the CDR3 is TGTGCCAGCAGCTTAGACACAAACTATGGCTACACCTTC.

The chain combines TRBV25-1 with TRBJ1-2, with TRBD1 matching over 8 bases. The CDR3 has 13 residues. V gave up 4 bases and J gave up 5 bases; unmatched junction bases: 3. CDR1 MGHDK and CDR2 SYGVNS come from the germline V gene. The CDR3 loop is CASSARQGYGYTF. In nucleotides, the CDR3 is TGTGCCAGCAGTGCGCGACAGGGGTATGGCTACACCTTC.

The CDR3 is CASSSASQGHGNSPLHF. The CDR3 bases are TGTGCCAGCAGCTCAGCGTCCCAGGGTCATGGGAATTCACCCCTCCACTTT. This chain connects TRBV7-9 to TRBJ1-6; tentatively, D is TRBD1 (5 bases). The germline CDR1 and CDR2 sequences are SEHNR and FQNEAQ (reference sequence). The CDR3 has 17 amino acids. V was cut by 4 bases and J by 7 bases, with 20 bases left in between. Supplemented by reference TRBV7-9 and TRBJ1-6, the full variable domain reads DTGVSQNPRHKITKRGQNVTFRCDPISEHNRLYWYRQTLGQGPEFLTYFQNEAQLEKSRLLSDRFSAERPKGSFSTLEIQRTEQGDSAMYLCASSSASQGHGNSPLHFGNGTRLTVT.

This chain connects TRBV6-5 to TRBJ2-1; perhaps TRBD2 as D (5 bases). Trimming took off 7 bases at V and 7 bases at J, with 14 bases between the two ends. CDR1 is MNHEY, CDR2 SVGAGI, per germline. CDR3 length: 13 residues. This chain's CDR3 is CASNSNRGNEQFF. The DNA of the CDR3 is TGTGCCAGCAACTCTAACAGAGGGAATGAGCAGTTCTTC.

This chain uses TRBV27 with TRBJ2-1; TRBD1 matches 8 bases. The CDR3 is made up of 12 amino acids. V lost 4 bases to trimming and J lost 13 bases; unmatched junction nucleotides: 6. CDR1 and CDR2 from the germline V gene are MNHEY and SMNVEV (reference sequence). CDR3 sequence: CASSYDRGIQFF. The CDR3 coding sequence is TGTGCCAGCAGTTACGACAGGGGAATACAGTTCTTC.

The CDR3 is CASSPTSGRGDEQFF. In DNA form, the CDR3 reads TGTGCCAGCTCACCCACTAGCGGGAGGGGAGATGAGCAGTTCTTC. The chain links TRBV18 to TRBJ2-1, with TRBD2 identical over 13 bases. The CDR3 spans 15 residues. Germline trimming cut 3 bases from V and 8 bases from J; bases unmatched to any gene: 4. Germline lookup yields CDR1 KGHSH and CDR2 LQKENI.

This clone has just a few counts. The CDR3: CASSTDSQETQYF. The CDR3 coding sequence is TGTGCCAGCAGCACGGACAGCCAAGAGACCCAGTACTTC. The chain uses TRBV12-3 or TRBV12-4 and TRBJ2-5; D perhaps matches TRBD1 (6 bases). V was shortened by 6 bases and J by 1 base, with 9 bases between the two germline ends. The CDR3 sequence is 13 residues long.

The chain employs TRBV5-5 and TRBJ2-2; D perhaps matches TRBD2 (5 bases). The V end lost 7 bases, the J end lost 6 bases, and 16 bases lay between the germline ends. Germline lookup yields CDR1 SGHKS and CDR2 YYEKEE (reference sequence). The CDR3 runs to 14 residues. CDR3 protein: CASSRALTSGELFF. Written as DNA, the CDR3 is TGTGCCAGCTCGAGGGCGTTGACGTCCGGGGAGCTGTTTTTT.

The chain links TRBV18 to TRBJ1-5; 9 bases line up with TRBD1. The CDR3 totals 14 residues. Germline V lookup: CDR1 KGHSH, CDR2 LQKENI. The junction had 5 bases not matched to a gene; V was cut back by 6 bases and J by 5 bases. The chain's CDR3 is CASSPGQGDQPQHF. CDR3 coding DNA: TGTGCCAGCTCCCCGGGACAGGGAGATCAGCCCCAGCATTTT.

The chain combines TRBV5-4 with TRBJ1-1; D might be TRBD1 (5 bases). The CDR3 extends over 11 amino acids. Germline V gene sequence: CDR1 SGHNT, CDR2 YYREEE (reference sequence). The CDR3 reads CGRGLSTEAFF. The CDR3 region has the DNA TGTGGGAGGGGTTTGAGCACTGAAGCTTTCTTT.

The chain joins TRBV6-5 to TRBJ2-2; 8 nucleotides agree with TRBD1. The trim removed 5 bases at V and 5 bases at J, leaving 7 bases unmatched. The CDR3 contains 15 residues. Germline V CDR1 and CDR2: MNHEY, SVGAGI. The CDR3 is CASSTRGPLTGELFF. As DNA, the CDR3 is TGTGCCAGCAGTACCAGGGGGCCCTTGACCGGGGAGCTGTTTTTT.

V usage is TRBV10-1 and J usage is TRBJ2-5, with D perhaps TRBD1 (6 bases). V lost 3 bases and J lost 1, with 6 bases in between. This CDR3 comprises 13 residues. Germline V gene sequence: CDR1 WNHNN, CDR2 SYGVQD (reference sequence). DNA for the CDR3: TGCGCCAGCAGTGACAGGGGCCAAGAGACCCAGTACTTC. Translated: CASSDRGQETQYF.